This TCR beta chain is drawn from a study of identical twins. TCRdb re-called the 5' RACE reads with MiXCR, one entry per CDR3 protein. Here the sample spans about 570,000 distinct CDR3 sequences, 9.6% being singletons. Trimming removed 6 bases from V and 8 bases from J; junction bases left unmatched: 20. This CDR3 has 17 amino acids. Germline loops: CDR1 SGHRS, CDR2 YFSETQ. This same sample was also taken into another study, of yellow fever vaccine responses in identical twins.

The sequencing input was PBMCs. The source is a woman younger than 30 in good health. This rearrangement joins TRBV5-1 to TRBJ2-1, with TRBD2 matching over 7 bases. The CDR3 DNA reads TGCGCCAGCACCAATCTCGGTGGGCGGGGGAAGGAGCATGAGCAGTTCTTC. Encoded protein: CASTNLGGRGKEHEQFF.